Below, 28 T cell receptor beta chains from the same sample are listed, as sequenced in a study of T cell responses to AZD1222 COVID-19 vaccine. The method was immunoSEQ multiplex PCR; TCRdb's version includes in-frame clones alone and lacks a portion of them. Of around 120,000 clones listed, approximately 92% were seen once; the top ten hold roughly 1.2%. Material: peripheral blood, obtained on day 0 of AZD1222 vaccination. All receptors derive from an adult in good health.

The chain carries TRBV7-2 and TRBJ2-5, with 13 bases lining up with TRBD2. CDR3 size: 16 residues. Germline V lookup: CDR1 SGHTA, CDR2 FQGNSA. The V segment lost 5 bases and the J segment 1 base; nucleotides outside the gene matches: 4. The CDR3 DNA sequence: TGTGCCAGCAGCCAGGGACTAGCGGGGCGCCAAGAGACCCAGTACTTC. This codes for CASSQGLAGRQETQYF.

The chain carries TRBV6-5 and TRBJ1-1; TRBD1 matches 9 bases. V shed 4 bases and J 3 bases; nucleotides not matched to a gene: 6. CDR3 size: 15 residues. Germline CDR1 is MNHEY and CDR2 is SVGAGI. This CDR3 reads CASSSRTGADTEAFF. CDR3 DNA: TGTGCCAGCAGTTCCAGGACAGGGGCGGACACTGAAGCTTTCTTT.

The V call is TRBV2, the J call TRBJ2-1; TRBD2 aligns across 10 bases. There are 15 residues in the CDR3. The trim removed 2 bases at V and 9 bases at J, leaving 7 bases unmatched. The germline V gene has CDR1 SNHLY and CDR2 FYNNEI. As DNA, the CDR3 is TGTGCCAGCAGTGAAACCCTAGCGGGAGTTAGTGAGCAGTTCTTC. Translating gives CASSETLAGVSEQFF.

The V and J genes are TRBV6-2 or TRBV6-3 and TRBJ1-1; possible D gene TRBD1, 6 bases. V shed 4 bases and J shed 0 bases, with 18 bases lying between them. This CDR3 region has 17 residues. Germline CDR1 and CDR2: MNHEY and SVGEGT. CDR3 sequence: CASSSQLQGSLNTEAFF. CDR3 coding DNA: TGTGCCAGCAGTTCTCAACTCCAGGGGTCCCTGAACACTGAAGCTTTCTTT.

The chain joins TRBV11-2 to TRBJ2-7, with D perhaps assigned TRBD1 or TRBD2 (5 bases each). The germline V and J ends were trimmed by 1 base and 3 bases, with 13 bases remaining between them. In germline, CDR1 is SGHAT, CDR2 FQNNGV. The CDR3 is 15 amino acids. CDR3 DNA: TGTGCCAGCAGCTTAGTCGTGGGGGTTGGCTACGAGCAGTACTTC. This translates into CASSLVVGVGYEQYF. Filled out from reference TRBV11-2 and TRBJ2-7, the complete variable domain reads EAGVAQSPRYKIIEKRQSVAFWCNPISGHATLYWYQQILGQGPKLLIQFQNNGVVDDSQLPKDRFSAERLKGVDSTLKIQPAKLEDSAVYLCASSLVVGVGYEQYFGPGTRLTVT.

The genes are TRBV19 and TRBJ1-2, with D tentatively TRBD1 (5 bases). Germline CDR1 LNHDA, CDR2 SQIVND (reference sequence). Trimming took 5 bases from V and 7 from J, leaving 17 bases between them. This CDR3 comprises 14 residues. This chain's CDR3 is CASSSGLRVGGYTF. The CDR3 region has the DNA TGTGCCAGTAGTTCCGGACTCAGGGTTGGTGGCTACACCTTC.

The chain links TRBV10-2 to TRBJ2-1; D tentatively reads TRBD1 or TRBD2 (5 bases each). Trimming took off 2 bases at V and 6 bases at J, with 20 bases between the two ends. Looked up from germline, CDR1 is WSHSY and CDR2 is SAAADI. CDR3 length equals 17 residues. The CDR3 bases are TGCGCCAGCAGTGAGCTCCGGGACCCCATTTGGGGCAATGAGCAGTTCTTC. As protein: CASSELRDPIWGNEQFF.

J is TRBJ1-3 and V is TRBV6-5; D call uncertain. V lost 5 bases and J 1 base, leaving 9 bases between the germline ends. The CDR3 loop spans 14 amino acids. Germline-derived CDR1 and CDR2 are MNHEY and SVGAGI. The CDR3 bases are TGTGCCAGCAGTCCTCCGGGGTCTGGAAACACCATATATTTT. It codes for CASSPPGSGNTIYF.

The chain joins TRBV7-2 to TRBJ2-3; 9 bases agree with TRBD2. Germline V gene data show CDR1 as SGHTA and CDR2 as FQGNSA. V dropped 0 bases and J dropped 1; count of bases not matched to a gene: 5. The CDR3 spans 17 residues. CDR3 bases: TGTGCCAGCAGCTTAGCGGGACTAGCTGTTGGCACAGATACGCAGTATTTT. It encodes CASSLAGLAVGTDTQYF.

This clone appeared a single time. This CDR3 reads CASSIPPGQGTREQYF. As DNA, the CDR3 is TGTGCCAGTAGTATCCCCCCTGGACAGGGGACGCGCGAGCAGTACTTC. This chain uses TRBV19 with TRBJ2-7; 9 nucleotides agree with TRBD1. Germline lookup yields CDR1 LNHDA and CDR2 SQIVND (reference sequence). V lost 3 bases, J lost 6 bases, and 12 bases stayed unmatched. This CDR3 is 16 amino acids long.

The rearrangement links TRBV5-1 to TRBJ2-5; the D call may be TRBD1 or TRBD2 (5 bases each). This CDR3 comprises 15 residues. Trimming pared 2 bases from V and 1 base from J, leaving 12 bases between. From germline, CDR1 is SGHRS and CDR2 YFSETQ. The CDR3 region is CASSLKGESQETQYF. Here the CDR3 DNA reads TGCGCCAGCAGCTTAAAAGGGGAGAGCCAAGAGACCCAGTACTTC.

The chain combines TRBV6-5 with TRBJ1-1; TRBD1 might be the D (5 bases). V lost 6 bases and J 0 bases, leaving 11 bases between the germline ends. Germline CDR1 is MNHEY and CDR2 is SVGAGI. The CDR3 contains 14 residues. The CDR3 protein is CASSPDRLNTEAFF. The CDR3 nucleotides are TGTGCCAGCAGCCCCGACAGACTGAACACTGAAGCTTTCTTT.

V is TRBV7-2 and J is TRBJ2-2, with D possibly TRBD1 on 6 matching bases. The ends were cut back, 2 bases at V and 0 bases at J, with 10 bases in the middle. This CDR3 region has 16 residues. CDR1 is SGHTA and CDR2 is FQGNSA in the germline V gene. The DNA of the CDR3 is TGTGCCAGCAGCTTACAGGGGATTTCGAACACCGGGGAGCTGTTTTTT. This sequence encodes CASSLQGISNTGELFF.

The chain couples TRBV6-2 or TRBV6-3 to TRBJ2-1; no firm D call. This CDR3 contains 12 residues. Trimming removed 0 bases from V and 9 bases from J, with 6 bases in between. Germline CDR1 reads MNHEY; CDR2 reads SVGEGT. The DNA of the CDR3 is TGTGCCAGCAGTTACTCGGGCCTTGAGCAGTTCTTC. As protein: CASSYSGLEQFF.

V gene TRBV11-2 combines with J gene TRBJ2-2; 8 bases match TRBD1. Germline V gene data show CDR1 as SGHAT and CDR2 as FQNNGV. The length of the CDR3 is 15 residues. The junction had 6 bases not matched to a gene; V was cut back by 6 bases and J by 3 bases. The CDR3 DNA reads TGTGCCAGCAGGCCCCTACAGGGGGACACCGGGGAGCTGTTTTTT. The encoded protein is CASRPLQGDTGELFF.

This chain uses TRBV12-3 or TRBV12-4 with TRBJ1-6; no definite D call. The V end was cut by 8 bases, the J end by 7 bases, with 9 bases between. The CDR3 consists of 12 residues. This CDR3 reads CASSRSNSPLHF. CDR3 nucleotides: TGTGCCAGCTCCCGATCCAATTCACCCCTCCACTTT.

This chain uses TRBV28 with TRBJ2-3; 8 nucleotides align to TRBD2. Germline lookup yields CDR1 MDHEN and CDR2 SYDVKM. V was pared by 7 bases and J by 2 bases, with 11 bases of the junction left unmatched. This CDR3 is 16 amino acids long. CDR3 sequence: CASTLGGSGITDTQYF. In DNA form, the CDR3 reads TGTGCCAGCACCCTAGGAGGTAGCGGGATCACAGATACGCAGTATTTT.

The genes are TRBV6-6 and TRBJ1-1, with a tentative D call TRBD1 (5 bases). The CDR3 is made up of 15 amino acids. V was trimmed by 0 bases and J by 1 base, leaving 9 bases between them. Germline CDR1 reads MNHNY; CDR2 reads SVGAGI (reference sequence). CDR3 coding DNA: TGTGCCAGCAGTTACTCCAGGGACTGGAACACTGAAGCTTTCTTT. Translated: CASSYSRDWNTEAFF.

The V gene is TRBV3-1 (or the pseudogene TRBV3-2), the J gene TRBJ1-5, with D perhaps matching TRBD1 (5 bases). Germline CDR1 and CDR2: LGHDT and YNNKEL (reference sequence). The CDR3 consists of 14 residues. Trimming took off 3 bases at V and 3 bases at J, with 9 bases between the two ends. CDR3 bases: TGTGCCAGCAGCCATGAGGGGTTCAATCAGCCCCAGCATTTT. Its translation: CASSHEGFNQPQHF.

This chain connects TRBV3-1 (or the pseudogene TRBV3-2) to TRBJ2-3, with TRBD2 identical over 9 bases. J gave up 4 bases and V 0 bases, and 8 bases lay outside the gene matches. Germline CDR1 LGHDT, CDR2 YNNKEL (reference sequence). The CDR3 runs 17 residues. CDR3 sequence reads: CASSQDLAGGPPDTQYF. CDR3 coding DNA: TGTGCCAGCAGCCAAGATTTGGCGGGGGGGCCCCCAGATACGCAGTATTTT.

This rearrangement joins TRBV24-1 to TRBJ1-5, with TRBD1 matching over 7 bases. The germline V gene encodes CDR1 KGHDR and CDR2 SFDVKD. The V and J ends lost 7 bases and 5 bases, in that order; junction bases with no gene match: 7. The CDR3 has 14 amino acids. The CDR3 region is CATSGTGEHQPQHF. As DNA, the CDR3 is TGTGCCACCAGCGGAACAGGGGAACATCAGCCCCAGCATTTT.

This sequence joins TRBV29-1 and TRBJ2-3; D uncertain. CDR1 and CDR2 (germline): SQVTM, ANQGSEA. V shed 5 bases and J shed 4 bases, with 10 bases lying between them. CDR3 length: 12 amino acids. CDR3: CSVWGLSDTQYF. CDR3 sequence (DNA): TGCAGCGTTTGGGGTTTATCAGATACGCAGTATTTT.

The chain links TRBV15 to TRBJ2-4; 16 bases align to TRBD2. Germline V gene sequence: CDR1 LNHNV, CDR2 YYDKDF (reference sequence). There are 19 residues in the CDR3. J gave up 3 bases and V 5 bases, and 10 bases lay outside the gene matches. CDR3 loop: CATSFSGLAGGAGKNIQYF. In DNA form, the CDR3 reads TGTGCCACCAGCTTCTCGGGACTAGCGGGAGGGGCTGGCAAAAACATTCAGTACTTC.

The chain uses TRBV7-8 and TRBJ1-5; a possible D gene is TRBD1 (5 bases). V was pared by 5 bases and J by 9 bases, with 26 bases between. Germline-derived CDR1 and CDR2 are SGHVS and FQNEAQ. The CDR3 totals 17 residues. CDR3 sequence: CASSPALRFQGGSPQHF. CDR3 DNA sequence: TGTGCCAGCAGCCCAGCCCTTCGTTTTCAGGGCGGATCGCCCCAGCATTTT. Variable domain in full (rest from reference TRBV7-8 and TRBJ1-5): GAGVSQSPRYKVAKRGQDVALRCDPISGHVSLFWYQQALGQGPEFLTYFQNEAQLDKSGLPSDRFFAERPEGSVSTLKIQRTQQEDSAVYLCASSPALRFQGGSPQHFGDGTRLSIL.

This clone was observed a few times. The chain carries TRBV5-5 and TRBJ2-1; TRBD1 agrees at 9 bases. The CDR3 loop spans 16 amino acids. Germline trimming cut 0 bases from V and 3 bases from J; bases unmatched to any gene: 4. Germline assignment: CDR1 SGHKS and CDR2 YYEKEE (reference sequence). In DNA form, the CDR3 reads TGTGCCAGCAGCTTGGTGGGGGACAGGGTCTACAATGAGCAGTTCTTC. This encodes CASSLVGDRVYNEQFF.

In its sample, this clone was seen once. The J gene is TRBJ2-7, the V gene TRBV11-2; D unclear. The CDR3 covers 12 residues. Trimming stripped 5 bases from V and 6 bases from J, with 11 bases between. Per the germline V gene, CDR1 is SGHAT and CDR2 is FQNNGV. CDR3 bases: TGTGCCAGCAGCCCTCTCCCAGGCGAGCAGTACTTC. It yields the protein CASSPLPGEQYF.

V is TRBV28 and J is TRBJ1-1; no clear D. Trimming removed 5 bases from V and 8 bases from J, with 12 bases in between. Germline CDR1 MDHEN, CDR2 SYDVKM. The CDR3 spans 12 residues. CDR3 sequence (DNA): TGTGCCAGCAGTGATAACAGTCCCGAAGCTTTCTTT. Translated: CASSDNSPEAFF.

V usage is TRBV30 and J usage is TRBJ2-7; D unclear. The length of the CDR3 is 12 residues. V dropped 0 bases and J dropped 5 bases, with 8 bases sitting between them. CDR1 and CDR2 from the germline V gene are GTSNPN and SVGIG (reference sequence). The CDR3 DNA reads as TGTGCCTGGAGTGTACGGTCGAACGAGCAGTACTTC. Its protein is CAWSVRSNEQYF.